The T cell receptor (beta chain) under discussion was sequenced for a study of shared clonotypes between healthy human individuals (dated by TCRdb to between 2020 and 2021). Describing the broader study: The cohort included a few men and a couple of women between 18 and 49 years of age. Per donor, three plates each were used for CD4 naive and CD4 memory, two for CD8 naive, and one for CD8 memory. To estimate repertoire size and how much clonotype sharing occurs between individuals, the study deeply sequenced the blood TCR repertoires of a handful of healthy adults. Different laboratories and diverse techniques were used to prepare libraries and sequence TCR repertoires, to increase sequencing depth and limit assay-specific biases. Per donor, leukapheresis produced somewhere between about 0.94 and 9.5 billion PBMCs. Study-wide conclusions, independent of this receptor: Even with the large sequencing depth, rarefaction of the sorted-subset datasets indicated that sequencing was incomplete. Higher generation probabilities were observed for clonotypes shared by all four sorted-subset donors than for non-shared clonotypes. Across a few donors, 4.5% to 6.5% of naive CD4, more than 3% of naive CD8, about 2.3% of memory CD4, and about 0.44% of memory CD8 clonotypes were shared. Larger estimated clonotype richness was generally found for naive subsets than for memory subsets. Pairwise subsampling led to the expectation that sequencing depth would affect the degree of clonotype sharing among donors. The genetic and exposure-history diversity represented was limited by the small number of donors. Only blood was sampled, and tissue TCR repertoires likely differ from those in blood.

Healthy HIV-negative adults with no recently reported acute infections or vaccinations were included as donors. All donors were Caucasian adults living in Nashville, Tennessee, USA. Magnetic negative selection was used to enrich CD4+ T cells, after which naive cells were positively selected on CD45RA and the negative fraction became the memory subset. After blood collection by leukapheresis, PBMCs were isolated using Ficoll-Histopaque density gradient centrifugation and then cryopreserved in the vapor phase of liquid nitrogen. Analytical flow cytometry was used to check the purity and quantity of each magnetically sorted T cell population. Genomic DNA was isolated from every sorted fraction and measured by UV absorbance on a Nanodrop 2000c. CDR1 is given as LNHDA and CDR2 as SQIVND, both from the germline V gene (reference sequence). From cysteine to phenylalanine, the CDR3 is 14 amino acids long. Of the read, only the CDR3 DNA is kept; its 42 bases are in frame from base 1. V and J are truncated by 5 bases and 6 bases respectively, leaving an intervening sequence of 13 bases.

To note about this clone: Its antigen specificity is not known. Nothing much larger sits one base from this clone, and base qualities are not available.

Using the deep immunoSEQ assay, TCR CDR3 regions were amplified from genomic DNA by multiplex PCR. Extracted genomic DNA from each cell subset was distributed evenly across all wells of several immunoSEQ 96-well plates, and each plate was treated as a replicate. For sorted subsets, each replicate PCR was loaded with 200 ng genomic DNA, equivalent to roughly 30,000 T cell genomes. Purified libraries were measured with a Qubit 3.0 fluorometer, size-checked on a Bioanalyzer 2100, and measured again with the KAPA Library Quantification kit. Every immunoSEQ 96-well plate was sequenced on a dedicated single-read 150-cycle Illumina NextSeq 550 flow cell. In the source study's methods: The immunoSEQ output contained only junctional sequences without quality scores, so filtering could not match that applied to full-length reads. To assign V/J genes and CDR3, sequences were annotated using PyIR, a Python wrapper for IgBLAST v1.9, with IMGT germline references. Any read was removed if the V/J assignment was weak (E-value above 1e-6), the CDR3 was missing, or the read contained stop codons, out-of-frame junctions, or ambiguous translated residues. V3J clonotypes were defined as sequences sharing an identical inferred V gene, J gene, and CDR3 amino acid sequence. Percentage overlap between repertoires was computed as shared unique clonotypes divided by the size of the smaller repertoire. Richness of each repertoire was evaluated using RTK rarefaction, the Chao1 estimator, and Recon v2.1 estimates of unobserved clonotypes. For all TCRbeta clonotypes obtained by the gDNA method from a handful of donors, generation probabilities were computed with OLGA. TCRdb limited this immuneACCESS table to in-frame rearrangements with V and J called. A share of clones is missing; checked studies link under half to unresolved V genes, and the rest is unexplained. That table furnishes V, J and clone size, whereas the DNA furnished D and trimming. The sample includes roughly 1,500,000 clones, with 98% observed a single time. The ten most abundant clones make up roughly 0.42% of the sample.

This receptor was identified in a man aged 25-45 years in good health. In this chain, TRBV19 is recombined with TRBJ2-2, with the identity of the D gene unclear. The sample consisted of naive CD4+ T cells sorted from blood. The cell subset or site label here, explained by the study, means: CD45RA+ positively selected. The DNA sequence is TGTGCCAGTAGTTCCCGCAGCCCCCCCGGGGAGCTGTTTTTT. Its protein is CASSSRSPPGELFF.